Shown below are 28 T cell receptor beta chains from a single sample sequenced in a study of T-cell memory formation after mild COVID-19. Each CDR3 protein is one row after TCRdb ran MiXCR on the 5' RACE reads. The table records 200,000 to 250,000 distinct CDR3 sequences, over 9% of them present only once. The sequenced sample consisted of PBMCs or a T cell subset sorted from them (not recorded which). The receptors were gathered from a man aged 18 to 29 who had mild COVID-19 (a few samples of this study predate the infection). Cell type and time point are not known.

This clonotype was counted only a few times. The rearrangement joins TRBV6-2 or TRBV6-3 to TRBJ2-7, with 8 bases matching TRBD2. The CDR3 contains 14 residues. From germline, CDR1 is MNHEY and CDR2 SVGEGT. V lost 7 bases, J lost 2 bases, and 7 bases stayed unmatched. CDR3 sequence reads: CASNSGGSPYEQYV. The CDR3, as DNA: TGTGCCAGCAACAGCGGGGGATCCCCCTACGAGCAGTACGTC.

The chain links TRBV13 to TRBJ1-4; 10 bases match TRBD1. The V and J ends lost 5 bases and 6 bases, in that order; junction bases with no gene match: 6. CDR1 and CDR2 (germline): PRHDT, FYEKMQ (reference sequence). The CDR3 spans 15 residues. CDR3 bases: TGTGCCAGCAGCACATCGGACAGGGGGGATGAAAAACTGTTTTTT. Its protein is CASSTSDRGDEKLFF. The full variable domain, with the rest looked up from reference TRBV13 and TRBJ1-4, is AAGVIQSPRHLIKEKRETATLKCYPIPRHDTVYWYQQGPGQDPQFLISFYEKMQSDKGSIPDRFSAQQFSDYHSELNMSSLELGDSALYFCASSTSDRGDEKLFFGSGTQLSVL.

In its sample, this clonotype was seen many times. CDR3 sequence reads: CASSPPVAGVTGELFF. DNA for the CDR3: TGTGCCAGCAGCCCCCCCGTGGCAGGGGTAACCGGGGAGCTGTTTTTT. The J gene is TRBJ2-2, the V gene TRBV7-9; the D gene is possibly TRBD1 (6 bases). CDR1 SEHNR and CDR2 FQNEAQ come from the germline V gene (reference sequence). CDR3 length: 16 amino acids. Trimming shortened V by 5 bases and J by 5 bases, and 18 bases separated the two germline ends.

This clonotype showed up just a few times. This chain links TRBV3-1 with TRBJ2-7; D possibly corresponds to TRBD1 (6 bases). Trimming stripped 5 bases from V and 6 bases from J, with 11 bases between. CDR1 and CDR2 from the germline V gene are LGHDT and YNNKEL (reference sequence). CDR3 length: 12 amino acids. CDR3 DNA: TGTGCCAGCAGCTACAGGGTAGGCGAGCAGTACTTC. As protein: CASSYRVGEQYF.

DNA of the CDR3: TGCAGTGCTAGGTTAGCGGGGGGGCCGTACAATGAGCAGTTCTTC. This codes for CSARLAGGPYNEQFF. This sequence joins TRBV20-1 and TRBJ2-1, with 11 bases lining up with TRBD2. This CDR3 spans 15 amino acids. Germline V gene lookup returns CDR1 DFQATT and CDR2 SNEGSKA (reference sequence). The junction had 5 bases not matched to a gene; V was cut back by 3 bases and J by 4 bases.

A few counts support this clonotype. This chain links TRBV7-9 with TRBJ2-2; tentative D call: TRBD1 (6 bases). V shed 5 bases and J shed 7 bases, with 11 bases lying between them. Germline V gives CDR1 SEHNR, CDR2 FQNEAQ (reference sequence). The CDR3 loop spans 13 amino acids. CDR3 bases: TGTGCCAGCAGCCTTCGGACAGACGGGGAGCTGTTTTTT. Residues: CASSLRTDGELFF.

This rearrangement joins TRBV14 to TRBJ1-4; D is perhaps TRBD1 (5 bases). The CDR3 is made up of 16 amino acids. V lost 4 bases and J 0 bases, leaving 12 bases between the germline ends. Germline CDR1 reads SGHDN; CDR2 reads FVKESK. CDR3 DNA: TGTGCCAGCAGCCGTTCGGGGGTGTCAACTAATGAAAAACTGTTTTTT. Protein: CASSRSGVSTNEKLFF.

This clonotype was recorded a few times. The rearrangement joins TRBV2 to TRBJ2-3; tentative D call: TRBD2 (7 bases). The germline V gene encodes CDR1 SNHLY and CDR2 FYNNEI. Trimming pared 4 bases from V and 10 bases from J, leaving 12 bases between. This CDR3 is 12 amino acids long. The CDR3 nucleotides read TGTGCCAGCAGTGCGGAGGGGGGGTCGCAGTATTTT. Translating it yields CASSAEGGSQYF.

V and J are TRBV5-1 and TRBJ1-2; D perhaps matches TRBD1 (6 bases). Germline CDR1 is SGHRS and CDR2 is YFSETQ. This CDR3 spans 14 amino acids. V was cut by 0 bases and J by 4 bases, with 10 bases left in between. CDR3 in amino acids: CASSLGQVFYGYTF. Written as DNA, the CDR3 is TGCGCCAGCAGCTTGGGACAGGTTTTCTATGGCTACACCTTC.

This clonotype has more than one count but fewer than ten. The chain couples TRBV24-1 to TRBJ2-1; no reliable D call. Germline V gives CDR1 KGHDR, CDR2 SFDVKD. CDR3 length equals 13 residues. Trimming pared 9 bases from V and 8 bases from J, leaving 16 bases between. The CDR3 bases are TGTGCCACCTCCCCCGCTGAGCGCCATGAGCAGTTCTTC. Translation gives CATSPAERHEQFF.

The chain is built from TRBV12-3 or TRBV12-4 and TRBJ2-7; TRBD2 matches 9 bases. There are 13 residues in the CDR3. The J segment lost 7 bases and the V segment lost 6 bases, leaving 7 bases of the junction unmatched. Here the CDR3 reads CASSSSGAREQYV. The CDR3 DNA reads as TGTGCCAGCAGCTCTAGCGGGGCTCGGGAGCAGTACGTC.

Only a few counts were recorded for this clonotype. This rearrangement joins TRBV2 to TRBJ1-2; D is perhaps TRBD1 (6 bases). CDR3 length: 15 amino acids. Germline values: CDR1 SNHLY, CDR2 FYNNEI. V gave up 7 bases and J gave up 7 bases, with 22 bases separating them. The CDR3 nucleotides read TGTGCCAGCAACGAACAGGGAGGTTCCGCTGCTGGCTACACCTTC. Protein sequence: CASNEQGGSAAGYTF.

This clonotype has at least ten counts. The chain uses TRBV5-1 and TRBJ2-1; 11 bases line up with TRBD2. The CDR3 has 14 residues. Germline V gives CDR1 SGHRS, CDR2 YFSETQ. The ends lost 6 bases at V and 7 bases at J; junction bases unmatched: 6. In DNA, the CDR3 is TGCGCCAGCACCCTAGCGGGGGGAAGGAATGAGCAGTTCTTC. It encodes CASTLAGGRNEQFF. The full variable domain, in which reference TRBV5-1 and TRBJ2-1 provide the parts outside the CDR3, is KAGVTQTPRYLIKTRGQQVTLSCSPISGHRSVSWYQQTPGQGLQFLFEYFSETQRNKGNFPGRFSGRQFSNSRSEMNVSTLELGDSALYLCASTLAGGRNEQFFGPGTRLTVL.

This clonotype has at least ten counts. V usage is TRBV12-3 or TRBV12-4 and J usage is TRBJ1-5; D uncertain. Trimming removed 2 bases at V and 2 bases at J, with 7 bases between. The CDR3 runs 14 residues. CDR3 region: CASSLMDRNQPQHF. The CDR3 DNA reads TGTGCCAGCAGTTTAATGGATCGCAATCAGCCCCAGCATTTT.

The V call is TRBV12-3 or TRBV12-4, the J call TRBJ1-2; TRBD1 matches at 10 bases. The CDR3 contains 16 residues. Trimming cost V 7 bases and J 5 bases; bases outside gene matches: 13. Written as DNA, the CDR3 is TGTGCCAGCAACGGGGAGGGACAGGGGTTTAGGTATGGCTACACCTTC. Its protein product is CASNGEGQGFRYGYTF.

This clonotype has just a few counts. The gene calls are TRBV5-4 and TRBJ2-4; TRBD1 is a possible D gene (5 bases). Germline loops: CDR1 SGHNT, CDR2 YYREEE (reference sequence). This CDR3 has 14 residues. Between the trimmed V and J ends, which lost 3 bases and 3 bases, there was a span of 10 bases. DNA of the CDR3: TGTGCCAGCAGCTCGCAGGGCTTCAAAAACATTCAGTACTTC. Amino acids: CASSSQGFKNIQYF.

The table lists this clonotype with a few counts. V and J are TRBV2 and TRBJ1-2; D is undetermined. This CDR3 comprises 11 residues. CDR1 is SNHLY, CDR2 FYNNEI, per germline. V was pared by 8 bases and J by 4 bases, with 8 bases between. The DNA for the CDR3 is TGTGCCAGCGGGATGGTCTATGGCTACACCTTC. Translation gives CASGMVYGYTF. Using reference TRBV2 and TRBJ1-2 for the parts outside the CDR3, the full variable domain is EPEVTQTPSHQVTQMGQEVILRCVPISNHLYFYWYRQILGQKVEFLVSFYNNEISEKSEIFDDQFSVERPDGSNFTLKIRSTKLEDSAMYFCASGMVYGYTFGSGTRLTVV.

There are a few counts of this clonotype. The chain links TRBV12-5 to TRBJ1-5, with D unresolved. V was pared by 4 bases and J by 5 bases, with 12 bases between. Germline CDR1 is LGHNT and CDR2 is FRNRAP. The CDR3 runs 14 residues. In nucleotides, the CDR3 is TGTGCTAGTGGTTCGTCAGACCTCGATCAGCCCCAGCATTTT. It translates to CASGSSDLDQPQHF.

V and J are TRBV7-9 and TRBJ1-4, with no clear D. V was shortened by 4 bases and J by 0 bases, with 6 bases between the two germline ends. In germline, CDR1 is SEHNR, CDR2 FQNEAQ (reference sequence). This CDR3 is 14 amino acids long. CDR3 DNA: TGTGCCAGCAGCTGGGCGACAACTAATGAAAAACTGTTTTTT. Translation: CASSWATTNEKLFF. The full variable domain, rest sourced from reference TRBV7-9 and TRBJ1-4, is DTGVSQNPRHKITKRGQNVTFRCDPISEHNRLYWYRQTLGQGPEFLTYFQNEAQLEKSRLLSDRFSAERPKGSFSTLEIQRTEQGDSAMYLCASSWATTNEKLFFGSGTQLSVL.

This sequence joins TRBV29-1 and TRBJ1-5, with D tentatively TRBD1 (5 bases). V shed 4 bases and J shed 7 bases, with 11 bases lying between them. The V gene's germline CDR1 is SQVTM and CDR2 ANQGSEA. There are 12 residues in the CDR3. CDR3 in amino acids: CSVGDEGQPQHF. In nucleotides, the CDR3 is TGCAGCGTTGGGGACGAGGGGCAGCCCCAGCATTTT.

As DNA, the CDR3 is TGCGCCAGCAGCCAAGCGGCGGGGGGGATCTACGAGCAGTACTTC. This translates into CASSQAAGGIYEQYF. This chain links TRBV4-1 with TRBJ2-7; 9 positions match TRBD2. Trimming took 1 base from V and 3 from J; bases not matched to a gene: 4. Germline CDR1 and CDR2: MGHRA and YSYEKL. The CDR3 is made up of 15 amino acids.

The V call is TRBV12-3 or TRBV12-4, the J call TRBJ1-4, with 10 nucleotides matching TRBD1. This CDR3 is built from 17 residues. The V segment lost 3 bases and the J segment 8 bases; nucleotides outside the gene matches: 12. CDR3 bases: TGTGCCAGCAGTTTCCTGGGACAGGGGCGGACGAGGGAAAAACTGTTTTTT. Amino acids: CASSFLGQGRTREKLFF.

This clonotype was seen a handful of times. The J gene is TRBJ2-1, the V gene TRBV7-9, with 11 nucleotides matching TRBD1. Per germline, CDR1 SEHNR and CDR2 FQNEAQ (reference sequence). The CDR3 is 16 residues long. V shed 1 base and J 6 bases; nucleotides not matched to a gene: 5. The CDR3 bases are TGTGCCAGCAGCTTAGGAGGACAGGGGGCTTTCAATGAGCAGTTCTTC. The encoded protein is CASSLGGQGAFNEQFF.

The chain joins TRBV7-2 to TRBJ2-5; 16 nucleotides align to TRBD2. Germline lookup yields CDR1 SGHTA and CDR2 FQGNSA. The J segment lost 5 bases and the V segment lost 5 bases, leaving 11 bases of the junction unmatched. The CDR3 length is 18 residues. The CDR3 sequence is CASSPLGTSGGAGETQYF. The CDR3 DNA reads as TGTGCCAGCAGCCCGCTGGGGACTAGCGGGGGGGCAGGCGAGACCCAGTACTTC. Filled out from reference TRBV7-2 and TRBJ2-5, the complete variable domain reads GAGVSQSPSNKVTEKGKDVELRCDPISGHTALYWYRQSLGQGLEFLIYFQGNSAPDKSGLPSDRFSAERTGGSVSTLTIQRTQQEDSAVYLCASSPLGTSGGAGETQYFGPGTRLLVL.

This clonotype was counted many times. The rearrangement joins TRBV7-6 to TRBJ1-4; TRBD1 might be the D (5 bases). V was clipped by 2 bases and J by 3 bases, with 16 bases between them. Germline V gene sequence: CDR1 SGHVS, CDR2 FNYEAQ. This CDR3 region has 17 residues. CDR3 loop: CASSLFGQGSPNEKLFF. For the CDR3, the DNA is TGTGCCAGCAGCTTATTCGGGCAGGGCTCTCCTAATGAAAAACTGTTTTTT.

The chain uses TRBV28 and TRBJ2-7; a possible D gene is TRBD2 (6 bases). Trimming took 5 bases from V and 0 from J, leaving 11 bases between them. Germline values: CDR1 MDHEN, CDR2 SYDVKM. The CDR3 has 14 residues. DNA of the CDR3: TGTGCCAGCAGTCCGGAGACTAGCTCCTACGAGCAGTACGTC. Translation gives CASSPETSSYEQYV.

This clonotype was observed a handful of times. The rearrangement links TRBV12-3 or TRBV12-4 to TRBJ1-1; D is possibly TRBD1 (5 bases). This CDR3 spans 14 amino acids. V shed 3 bases and J shed 2 bases, with 10 bases lying between them. The CDR3: CASSLWGDNTEAFF. CDR3 coding DNA: TGTGCCAGCAGTTTGTGGGGGGACAACACTGAAGCTTTCTTT.

This clonotype was detected only a few times. The J gene is TRBJ2-2, the V gene TRBV20-1; a weak D match, TRBD1 (5 bases). This CDR3 contains 13 residues. Trimming shortened V by 0 bases and J by 8 bases, and 10 bases separated the two germline ends. From germline, CDR1 is DFQATT and CDR2 SNEGSKA (reference sequence). CDR3 loop: CSAREGAAGELFF. The CDR3 nucleotides read TGCAGTGCTAGAGAAGGGGCGGCTGGGGAGCTGTTTTTT.